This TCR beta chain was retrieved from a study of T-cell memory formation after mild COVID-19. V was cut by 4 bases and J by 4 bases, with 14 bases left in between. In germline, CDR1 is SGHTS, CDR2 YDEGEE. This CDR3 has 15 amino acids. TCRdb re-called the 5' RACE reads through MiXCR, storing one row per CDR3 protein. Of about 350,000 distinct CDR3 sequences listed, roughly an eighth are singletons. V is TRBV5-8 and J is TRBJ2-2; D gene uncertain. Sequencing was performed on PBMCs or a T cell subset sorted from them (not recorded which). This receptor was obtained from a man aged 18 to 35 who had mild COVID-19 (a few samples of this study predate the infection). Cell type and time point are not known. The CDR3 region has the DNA TGTGCCAGCAGCCACATAGTGGCCTCCACCGGGGAGCTGTTTTTT. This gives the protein CASSHIVASTGELFF.